Listed below are T cell receptor beta chains from one sample, sequenced in a study of shared clonotypes between healthy human individuals. Clones were sequenced by immunoSEQ multiplex PCR, and TCRdb holds only the in-frame ones, with some missing. The table records about 2 million clones, just under 95% of them present only once. The material sequenced was naive CD8+ T cells sorted from blood. These receptors came from a man aged 18 to 30 in good health. Each CDR3 is given with its conserved first and last residue. A D gene is named only where the DNA matches it firmly. For some rows the clone size is stated as once, few or many, or as a class when expanded; others skip it.

clone_size j_call v_call d_call cdr3_nt cdr3_aa
NA TRBJ2-1 TRBV11-2 NA TGTGCCAGCAGCCTCTCAAGTGATGAGCAGTTCTTC CASSLSSDEQFF
NA TRBJ2-1 TRBV6-6 TRBD2 TGTGCCAGCAGTTATGAAGCGGGGGGTTACAATGAGCAGTTCTTC CASSYEAGGYNEQFF
NA TRBJ2-2 TRBV27 NA TGTGCCAGCAGTCTAAGGGCGGGCACCGGGGAGCTGTTTTTT CASSLRAGTGELFF
NA TRBJ2-7 TRBV14 NA TGTGCCAGCAGCCAAGTAATCGCGGAGGAGCAGTACTTC CASSQVIAEEQYF
NA TRBJ1-3 TRBV11-2 NA TGTGCCAGCAGCTTCCCCCTCGACAGCTCTGGAAACACCATATATTTT CASSFPLDSSGNTIYF
NA TRBJ1-1 TRBV7-6 NA TGTGCCAGCAGCCCAGGGCTCTTGAACACTGAAGCTTTCTTT CASSPGLLNTEAFF
NA TRBJ2-6 TRBV9 TRBD1 TGTGCCAGCAGCGACCGGACAGGGGACTCACCTGGGGCCAACGTCCTGACTTTC CASSDRTGDSPGANVLTF
NA TRBJ2-3 TRBV27 TRBD2 TGTGCCAGCGGGGAACTAGCGGGGGGTACAGATACGCAGTATTTT CASGELAGGTDTQYF
NA TRBJ2-7 TRBV27 NA TGTGCCAGCAGTTCCACAGGGATTTTGAGCTACGAGCAGTACTTC CASSSTGILSYEQYF
NA TRBJ2-6 TRBV28 NA TGTGCCAGCAGTTTAGAGGCAGGTTTCTCTGGGGCCAACGTCCTGACTTTC CASSLEAGFSGANVLTF
NA TRBJ2-4 TRBV6-6 TRBD1 TGTGCCAGCAGTACCGAGGGGGCTTGGAACATTCAGTACTTC CASSTEGAWNIQYF
NA TRBJ2-3 TRBV9 TRBD1 TGTGCCAGCAGCGGCTCAGGGGGTACTTTGGGAGATACGCAGTATTTT CASSGSGGTLGDTQYF
NA TRBJ1-1 TRBV6-1 NA TGTGCCAGCGGGGACATGGGCCGGGCTTTCTTT CASGDMGRAFF
NA TRBJ2-3 TRBV4-1 TRBD2 TGCGCCAGCAGCCAAGATTCGGTGGGAGGGCCTTCAGATACGCAGTATTTT CASSQDSVGGPSDTQYF
NA TRBJ2-2 TRBV27 TRBD1 TGTGCCAGCAGTCCGGACCGGGACAGGGAGAACACCGGGGAGCTGTTTTTT CASSPDRDRENTGELFF
NA TRBJ1-2 TRBV6-5 NA TGTGCCAGCAGTCCCGCGGGACTCCCTGGCTACACCTTC CASSPAGLPGYTF
NA TRBJ2-7 TRBV19 TRBD1 TGTGCCAGTAGCTTTAGGACAGGGGTCTACGAGCAGTACTTC CASSFRTGVYEQYF
NA TRBJ1-1 TRBV6-1 NA TGTGCCAGCAGTGAAGTGGGGGGGGGCGCTGAAGCTTTCTTT CASSEVGGGAEAFF
NA TRBJ2-7 TRBV10-3 NA TGTGCCATCAGTGAGTCAGGCGGAAGCGGATCCTACGAGCAGTACTTC CAISESGGSGSYEQYF
once TRBJ2-1 TRBV11-2 TRBD2 TGTGCCAGCAGCTCGGGACTAGCGATGGGGCAGTTCTTC CASSSGLAMGQFF
NA TRBJ2-5 TRBV10-3 NA TGTGCCATCAGTGAACCCCCAGGGAAGACCCAGTACTTC CAISEPPGKTQYF
NA TRBJ2-7 TRBV11-3 TRBD2 TGTGCCAGCAGCTTATATTGGGGCAGACTAGCGGGGGGATACGAGCAGTACTTC CASSLYWGRLAGGYEQYF
NA TRBJ2-7 TRBV6-5 TRBD1 TGTGCCAGCAGCGGCCCGACAGGGGCCTACGAGCAGTACTTC CASSGPTGAYEQYF
once TRBJ1-2 TRBV27 TRBD1 TGTGCCAGCAAGGAGGGGGCAGGGAACTATGGCTACACCTTC CASKEGAGNYGYTF
NA TRBJ2-5 TRBV5-1 TRBD1 TGCGCCAGCAGCCGTCGTCGGCCCGGACAGGGGTTTGTGGAGACCCAGTACTTC CASSRRRPGQGFVETQYF
NA TRBJ2-1 TRBV1 NA TGCACCAGCAGCCAAGCCCCCCGGGCAGTGTGTTCCTACAATGAGCAGTTCTTC CTSSQAPRAVCSYNEQFF
NA TRBJ2-7 TRBV9 TRBD2 TGTGCCAGCAGCCCAGAATCTAGCGGGAGCTCCTACGAGCAGTACTTC CASSPESSGSSYEQYF
NA TRBJ1-3 TRBV7-9 NA TGTGCCAGCAGCCCCCAAGAAGGCGTAGGAAACACCATATATTTT CASSPQEGVGNTIYF
NA TRBJ1-2 TRBV7-9 NA TGTGCCAGCAGCTTAGGGGAGGAGTGCACCTTC CASSLGEECTF
NA TRBJ2-3 TRBV4-1 TRBD1 TGCGCCAGCAGCGAAACAGGGGGCGGTACGCAGTATTTT CASSETGGGTQYF
NA TRBJ2-1 TRBV4-1 NA TGCGCCAGCAGCCAAGTGGGGTTCTCCTACAATGAGCAGTTCTTC CASSQVGFSYNEQFF
NA TRBJ1-1 TRBV19 NA TGTGCCAGTAGTATTGGTCAAATGAACACTGAAGCTTTCTTT CASSIGQMNTEAFF
NA TRBJ1-6 TRBV6-5 NA TGTGCCACCGGCTATTCACCCCTCCACTTT CATGYSPLHF
few TRBJ2-1 TRBV19 NA TGTGCCAGTAGCAACTCCTACAATGAGCAGTTCTTC CASSNSYNEQFF
NA TRBJ2-1 TRBV7-9 NA TGTGCCAGCAGCTTAGGCAGCTCCTACAATGAGCAGTTCTTC CASSLGSSYNEQFF
NA TRBJ2-3 TRBV7-3 TRBD1 TGTGCCAGCAGCTCCAATTCCGGGACAGGACAGCCCTATACGCAGTATTTT CASSSNSGTGQPYTQYF
NA TRBJ1-2 TRBV7-6 NA TGTGCCAGCAGTTTAGGGGGGGATGGCTACACCTTC CASSLGGDGYTF
NA TRBJ1-1 TRBV5-1 NA TGCGCCAGCAGCCAGGAGTGGCTAGGGAACACTGAAGCTTTCTTT CASSQEWLGNTEAFF
NA TRBJ1-1 TRBV7-9 TRBD1 TGTGCCAGCAGCTTAACCGGGACAGGGATAGTTGACACTGAAGCTTTCTTT CASSLTGTGIVDTEAFF
NA TRBJ2-7 TRBV19 NA TGTGCCAGTAGTATCGACATAGAAGAAGGCATCTACGAGCAGTACTTC CASSIDIEEGIYEQYF
NA TRBJ1-6 TRBV28 TRBD1 TGTGCCAGTCTCTGGACAGGGGGGAGTTCACCCCTCCACTTT CASLWTGGSSPLHF
NA TRBJ1-1 TRBV13 NA TGTGCCAGCAGCTGGCCGGAGAACACTGAAGCTTTCTTT CASSWPENTEAFF
NA TRBJ2-7 TRBV7-9 NA TGTGCCAGCAGCTTAGAGGGCAGGGCCCCCTACGAGCAGTACTTC CASSLEGRAPYEQYF
NA TRBJ1-6 TRBV6-5 TRBD1 TGTGCCAGCAGAGGGGGCAATAATAATTCACCCCTCCACTTT CASRGGNNNSPLHF
NA TRBJ1-1 TRBV28 NA TGTGCCAGCTCTAGGACCTCGGGGACGAACACTGAAGCTTTCTTT CASSRTSGTNTEAFF
NA TRBJ2-7 TRBV6-1 TRBD1 TGTGCCAGCAGTGAAGCTGGGGGACAGGTGGCCTACGAGCAGTACTTC CASSEAGGQVAYEQYF
NA TRBJ2-3 TRBV7-6 TRBD2 TGTGCCAGCAGCTTATGGAGCGGGGGCTTCACAGATACGCAGTATTTT CASSLWSGGFTDTQYF
NA TRBJ2-7 TRBV7-2 TRBD1 TGTGCCAGCAGCTTAGGGAGTACCGGGACAGCGATCTACGAGCAGTACTTC CASSLGSTGTAIYEQYF
NA TRBJ2-1 TRBV5-1 TRBD2 TGCGCCAGCAGCGAGGGACTAGCGGGAGGGCCTTCCTACAATGAGCAGTTCTTC CASSEGLAGGPSYNEQFF